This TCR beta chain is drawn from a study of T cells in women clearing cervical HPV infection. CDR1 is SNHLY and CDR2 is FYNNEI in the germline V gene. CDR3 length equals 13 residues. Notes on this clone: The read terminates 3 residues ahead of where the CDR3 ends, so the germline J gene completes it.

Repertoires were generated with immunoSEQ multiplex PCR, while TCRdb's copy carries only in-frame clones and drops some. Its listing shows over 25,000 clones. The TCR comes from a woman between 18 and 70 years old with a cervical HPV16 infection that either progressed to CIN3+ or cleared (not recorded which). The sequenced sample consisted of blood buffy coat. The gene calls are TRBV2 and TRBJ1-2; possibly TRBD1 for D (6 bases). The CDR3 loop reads CASKMGATRDYTF. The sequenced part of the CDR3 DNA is TGTGCCAGCAAGATGGGGGCCACGAGGGAC.